The clone carrying this T cell receptor (beta chain) has only a few counts. The CDR3 consists of 12 residues. Germline values: CDR1 MNHNY, CDR2 SVGAGI (reference sequence). The V end lost 5 bases, the J end lost 10 bases, and 12 bases lay between the germline ends. MiXCR was run by TCRdb on the 5' RACE reads, yielding one entry per CDR3 protein. Of 40,000 to 45,000 distinct CDR3 sequences listed, roughly 13% are singletons. The sample originates from a study of spatial heterogeneity in lung cancer. Described time point: sample taken at primary tumor resection. The receptor comes from a male donor with early-stage non-small cell lung cancer. The rearrangement uses TRBV6-6 and TRBJ2-1; D tentatively reads TRBD1 or TRBD2 (5 bases each). The specimen was PBMCs, collected at surgery. CDR3 in DNA: TGTGCCAGCAGTAGAGGGGTAGGGGAGCAGTTCTTC. The encoded protein is CASSRGVGEQFF.